This T cell receptor (beta chain) was captured in a study of PD-L1 blockade in urothelial cancer. Study in general: A median blood sample held about 140,000 T cells and more than 80,000 unique TCRs.

This table comes from immunoSEQ multiplex PCR, and its TCRdb copy is limited to in-frame clones, with some not included. Here the sample spans more than 30,000 clones, 84% being singletons. The CDR3 covers 12 residues. V gave up 3 bases and J gave up 5 bases, with 8 bases separating them. Per germline, CDR1 MNHNS and CDR2 SASEGT. This clone has more than one count but fewer than ten. This chain connects TRBV6-1 to TRBJ2-7; unclear D gene. This clonotype was sampled from a man in his sixties with urothelial cancer. The sequenced sample was PBMCs, obtained around atezolizumab (anti-PD-L1) treatment. The DNA for the CDR3 is TGTGCCAGCAGTGAGCGTTTTAACGAGCAGTACTTC. Its protein product is CASSERFNEQYF.